This T cell receptor beta chain was captured by sequencing in a study of blood T cells in healthy people across ages. Broader study findings: One million T cells yielded diversity estimates that were considered underestimates. The recorded TCR beta diversity per million T cells decreased in a roughly linear manner with age.

The table lists this clonotype with many counts. The antigen is unknown. Primers used in a second PCR of about 6 to 11 cycles were a sample-barcoded 5' primer and a J-beta primer mix. Each cDNA molecule was tagged by a template-switch adaptor that had 12 random nucleotides. MiXCR, applied by TCRdb to the 5' RACE reads, yields one record per CDR3 protein. Here the sample spans around 2 million distinct CDR3 sequences, around 42% being singletons. Approximately 10 milliliters was the volume of peripheral blood drawn from each donor. The clonotype was recovered from a human donor in good health. Sequencing input: blood.

DNA of the CDR3: TGTGCCATCACGGCAGGGTCTGGCGAGCAGTACTTC. Protein sequence: CAITAGSGEQYF. The chain recombines TRBV10-3 with TRBJ2-5; TRBD1 is a possible D gene (5 bases). The DNA end lines up better with TRBJ2-7; the J call may be wrong. This CDR3 has 12 residues. Germline V gives CDR1 ENHRY, CDR2 SYGVKD.